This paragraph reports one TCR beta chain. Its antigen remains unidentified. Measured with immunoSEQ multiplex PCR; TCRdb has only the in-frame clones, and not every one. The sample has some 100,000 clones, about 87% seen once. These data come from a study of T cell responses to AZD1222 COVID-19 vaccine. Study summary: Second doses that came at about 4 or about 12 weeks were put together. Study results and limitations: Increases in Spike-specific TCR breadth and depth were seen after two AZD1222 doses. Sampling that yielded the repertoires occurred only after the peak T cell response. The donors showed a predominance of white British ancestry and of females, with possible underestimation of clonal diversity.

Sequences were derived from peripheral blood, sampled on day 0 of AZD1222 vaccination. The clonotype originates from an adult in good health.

The chain's CDR3 is CSVGYGYEQYF. The CDR3 DNA reads TGCAGCGTTGGATACGGCTACGAGCAGTACTTC. The chain is built from TRBV29-1 and TRBJ2-7, with D unclear. Trimming cost V 4 bases and J 3 bases, with 7 bases left between them. This CDR3 comprises 11 residues. Germline CDR1 reads SQVTM; CDR2 reads ANQGSEA.